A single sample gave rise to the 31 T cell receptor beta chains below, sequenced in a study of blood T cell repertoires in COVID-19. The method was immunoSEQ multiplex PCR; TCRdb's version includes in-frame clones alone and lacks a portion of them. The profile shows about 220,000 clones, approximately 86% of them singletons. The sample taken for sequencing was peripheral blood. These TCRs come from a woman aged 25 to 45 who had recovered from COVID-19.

This CDR3 is CASSHEGRGSYNEQFF. CDR3 DNA: TGCGCCAGCAGCCACGAGGGCAGGGGCTCCTACAATGAGCAGTTCTTC. The chain links TRBV4-1 to TRBJ2-1, with D possibly being TRBD1 (6 bases). The CDR3 has 16 residues. Germline loops: CDR1 MGHRA, CDR2 YSYEKL. Trimming left V 3 bases short and J 0 bases short, with 12 bases between.

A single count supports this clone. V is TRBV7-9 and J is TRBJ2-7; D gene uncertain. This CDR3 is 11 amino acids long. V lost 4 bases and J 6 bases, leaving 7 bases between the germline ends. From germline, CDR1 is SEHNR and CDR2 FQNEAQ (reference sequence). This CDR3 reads CASSSSGEQYF. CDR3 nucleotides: TGTGCCAGCAGCTCCTCGGGCGAGCAGTACTTC.

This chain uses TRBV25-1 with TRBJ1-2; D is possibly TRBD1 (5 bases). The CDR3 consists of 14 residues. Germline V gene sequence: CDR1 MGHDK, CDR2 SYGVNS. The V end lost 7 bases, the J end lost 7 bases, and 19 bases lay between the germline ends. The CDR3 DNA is TGTGCCAGCACCCCAATGGGGGGTTGGCTTGGCTACACCTTC. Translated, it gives CASTPMGGWLGYTF.

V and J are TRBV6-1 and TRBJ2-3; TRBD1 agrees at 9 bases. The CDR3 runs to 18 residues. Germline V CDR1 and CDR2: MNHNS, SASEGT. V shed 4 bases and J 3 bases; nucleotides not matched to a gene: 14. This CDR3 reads CASSAPGTGLFLTDTQYF. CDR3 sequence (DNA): TGTGCCAGCAGTGCCCCCGGGACAGGGCTTTTTTTGACAGATACGCAGTATTTT.

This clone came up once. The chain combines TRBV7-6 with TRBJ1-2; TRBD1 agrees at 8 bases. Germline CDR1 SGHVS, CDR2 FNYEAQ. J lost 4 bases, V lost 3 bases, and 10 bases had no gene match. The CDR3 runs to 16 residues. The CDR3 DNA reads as TGTGCCAGCAGCTTTGCACAGGGGGACCGGAGCTATGGCTACACCTTC. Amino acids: CASSFAQGDRSYGYTF.

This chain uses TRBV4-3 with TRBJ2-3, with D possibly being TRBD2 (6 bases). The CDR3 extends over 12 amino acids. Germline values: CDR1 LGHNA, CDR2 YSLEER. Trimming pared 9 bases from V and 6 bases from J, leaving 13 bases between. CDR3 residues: CARIAVRDTQYF. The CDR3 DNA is TGCGCCAGGATAGCGGTGCGGGATACGCAGTATTTT.

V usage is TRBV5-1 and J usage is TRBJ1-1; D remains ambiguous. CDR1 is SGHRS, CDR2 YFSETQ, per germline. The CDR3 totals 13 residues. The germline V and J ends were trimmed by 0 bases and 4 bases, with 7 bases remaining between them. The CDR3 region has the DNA TGCGCCAGCAGCTTGGTTGGCCCCACTGAAGCTTTCTTT. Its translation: CASSLVGPTEAFF.

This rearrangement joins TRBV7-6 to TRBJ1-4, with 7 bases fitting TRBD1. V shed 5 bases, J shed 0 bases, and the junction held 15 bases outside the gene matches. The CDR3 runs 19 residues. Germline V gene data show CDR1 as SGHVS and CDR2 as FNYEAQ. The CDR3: CASSLTGTVGFTTNEKLFF. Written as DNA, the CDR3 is TGTGCCAGCAGCCTGACCGGGACAGTAGGTTTTACAACTAATGAAAAACTGTTTTTT.

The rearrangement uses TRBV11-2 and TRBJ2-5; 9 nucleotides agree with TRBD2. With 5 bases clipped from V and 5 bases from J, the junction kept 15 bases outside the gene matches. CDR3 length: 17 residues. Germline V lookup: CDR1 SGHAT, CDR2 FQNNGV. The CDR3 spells CASSPRGAGGLGETQYF. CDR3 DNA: TGTGCCAGCAGCCCGAGGGGAGCGGGGGGTTTGGGGGAGACCCAGTACTTC. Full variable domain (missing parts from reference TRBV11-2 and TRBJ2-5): EAGVAQSPRYKIIEKRQSVAFWCNPISGHATLYWYQQILGQGPKLLIQFQNNGVVDDSQLPKDRFSAERLKGVDSTLKIQPAKLEDSAVYLCASSPRGAGGLGETQYFGPGTRLLVL.

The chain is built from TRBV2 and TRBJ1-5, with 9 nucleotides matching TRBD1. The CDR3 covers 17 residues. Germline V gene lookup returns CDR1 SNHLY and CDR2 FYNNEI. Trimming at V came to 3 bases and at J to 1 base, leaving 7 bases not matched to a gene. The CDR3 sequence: CASSDFGTGTSNQPQHF. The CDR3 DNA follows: TGTGCCAGCAGTGACTTCGGGACAGGGACAAGCAATCAGCCCCAGCATTTT.

CDR3 loop: CASSGQRSSYNSPLHF. CDR3 nucleotide sequence: TGTGCCAGCAGTGGACAGAGGAGCTCCTATAATTCACCCCTCCACTTT. This chain uses TRBV2 with TRBJ1-6; D possibly corresponds to TRBD1 (5 bases). This CDR3 spans 16 amino acids. Germline V gene data show CDR1 as SNHLY and CDR2 as FYNNEI. Trimming removed 4 bases at V and 0 bases at J, with 10 bases between.

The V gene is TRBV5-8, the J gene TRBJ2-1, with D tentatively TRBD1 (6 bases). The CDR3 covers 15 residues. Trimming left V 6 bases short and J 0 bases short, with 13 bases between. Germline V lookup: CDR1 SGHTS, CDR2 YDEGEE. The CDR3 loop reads CASTPGQSSYNEQFF. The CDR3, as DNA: TGTGCCAGCACCCCCGGACAGAGCTCCTACAATGAGCAGTTCTTC.

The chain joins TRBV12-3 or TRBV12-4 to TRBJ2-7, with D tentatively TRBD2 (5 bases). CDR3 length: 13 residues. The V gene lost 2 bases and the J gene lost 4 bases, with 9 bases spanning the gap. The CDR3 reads CASSLSAGYEQYF. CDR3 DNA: TGTGCCAGCAGTTTATCTGCGGGTTACGAGCAGTACTTC.

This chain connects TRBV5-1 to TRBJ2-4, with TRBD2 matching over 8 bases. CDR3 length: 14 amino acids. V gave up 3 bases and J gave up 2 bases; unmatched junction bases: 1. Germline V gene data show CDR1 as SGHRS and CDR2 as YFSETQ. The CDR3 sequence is CASSSGGPKNIQYF. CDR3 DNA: TGCGCCAGCAGCTCGGGGGGGCCCAAAAACATTCAGTACTTC.

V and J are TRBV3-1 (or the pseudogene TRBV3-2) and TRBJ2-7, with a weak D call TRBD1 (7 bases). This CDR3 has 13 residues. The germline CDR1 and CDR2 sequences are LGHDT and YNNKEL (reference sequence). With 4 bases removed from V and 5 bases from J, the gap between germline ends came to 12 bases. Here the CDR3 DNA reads TGTGCCAGCAGCCCCAGGGGGGTCCACGAGCAGTACTTC. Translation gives CASSPRGVHEQYF.

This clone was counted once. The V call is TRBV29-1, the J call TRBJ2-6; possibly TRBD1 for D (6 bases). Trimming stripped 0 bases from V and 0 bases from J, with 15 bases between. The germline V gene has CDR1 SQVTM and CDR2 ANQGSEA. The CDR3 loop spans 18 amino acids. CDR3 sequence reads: CSVEEGWDTSSGANVLTF. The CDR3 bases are TGCAGCGTTGAAGAAGGTTGGGACACCAGCTCTGGGGCCAACGTCCTGACTTTC.

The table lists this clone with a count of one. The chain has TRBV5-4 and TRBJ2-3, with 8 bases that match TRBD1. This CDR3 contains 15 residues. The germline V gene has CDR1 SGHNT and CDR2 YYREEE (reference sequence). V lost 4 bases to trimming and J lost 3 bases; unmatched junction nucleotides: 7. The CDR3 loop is CASSHFGQGTDTQYF. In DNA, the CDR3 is TGTGCCAGCAGCCACTTCGGACAGGGAACAGATACGCAGTATTTT.

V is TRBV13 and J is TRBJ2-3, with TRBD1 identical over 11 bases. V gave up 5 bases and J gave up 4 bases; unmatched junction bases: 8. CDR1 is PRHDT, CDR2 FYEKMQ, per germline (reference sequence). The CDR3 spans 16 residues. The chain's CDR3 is CASSAGQGVESDTQYF. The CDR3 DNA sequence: TGTGCCAGCAGCGCGGGACAGGGGGTTGAGTCAGATACGCAGTATTTT.

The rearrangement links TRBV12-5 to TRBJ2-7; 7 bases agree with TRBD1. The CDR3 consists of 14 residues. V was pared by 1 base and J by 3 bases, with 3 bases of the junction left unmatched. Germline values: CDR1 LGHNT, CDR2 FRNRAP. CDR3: CASGLGQGVYEQYF. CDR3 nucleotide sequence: TGTGCTAGTGGTTTGGGACAGGGCGTCTACGAGCAGTACTTC. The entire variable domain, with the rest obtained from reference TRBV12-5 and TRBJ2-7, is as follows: DARVTQTPRHKVTEMGQEVTMRCQPILGHNTVFWYRQTMMQGLELLAYFRNRAPLDDSGMPKDRFSAEMPDATLATLKIQPSEPRDSAVYFCASGLGQGVYEQYFGPGTRLTVT.

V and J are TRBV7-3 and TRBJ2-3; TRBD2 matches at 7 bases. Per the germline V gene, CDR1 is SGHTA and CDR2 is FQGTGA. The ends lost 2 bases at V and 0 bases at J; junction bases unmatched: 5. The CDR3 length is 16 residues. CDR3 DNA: TGTGCCAGCAGCTTATTGAGCGGGGCGAGCACAGATACGCAGTATTTT. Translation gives CASSLLSGASTDTQYF.

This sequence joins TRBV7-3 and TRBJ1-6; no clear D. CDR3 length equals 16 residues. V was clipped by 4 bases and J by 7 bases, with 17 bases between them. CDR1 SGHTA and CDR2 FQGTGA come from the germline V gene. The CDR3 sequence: CASSSGSGGTNSPLHF. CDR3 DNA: TGTGCCAGCAGCTCCGGCTCGGGAGGTACCAATTCACCCCTCCACTTT.

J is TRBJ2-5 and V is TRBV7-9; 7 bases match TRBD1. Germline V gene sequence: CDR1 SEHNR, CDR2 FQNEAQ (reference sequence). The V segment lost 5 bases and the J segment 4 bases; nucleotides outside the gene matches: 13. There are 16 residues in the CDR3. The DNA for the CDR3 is TGTGCCAGCAGCCTCAAGGGGGCACCTCACGGAGAGACCCAGTACTTC. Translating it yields CASSLKGAPHGETQYF.

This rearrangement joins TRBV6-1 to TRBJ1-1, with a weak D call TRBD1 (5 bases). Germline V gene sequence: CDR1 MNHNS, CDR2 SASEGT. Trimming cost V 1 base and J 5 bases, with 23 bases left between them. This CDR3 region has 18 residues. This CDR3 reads CASSEGWGHLTRGTEAFF. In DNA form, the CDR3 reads TGTGCCAGCAGTGAAGGTTGGGGCCACTTGACTCGGGGGACTGAAGCTTTCTTT.

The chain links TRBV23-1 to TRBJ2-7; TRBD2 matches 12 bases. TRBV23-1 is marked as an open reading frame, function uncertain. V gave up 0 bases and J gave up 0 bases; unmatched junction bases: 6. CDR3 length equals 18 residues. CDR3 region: CASSQSMASGGASYEQYF. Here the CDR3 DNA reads TGCGCCAGCAGTCAATCGATGGCTAGCGGGGGGGCCTCCTACGAGCAGTACTTC.

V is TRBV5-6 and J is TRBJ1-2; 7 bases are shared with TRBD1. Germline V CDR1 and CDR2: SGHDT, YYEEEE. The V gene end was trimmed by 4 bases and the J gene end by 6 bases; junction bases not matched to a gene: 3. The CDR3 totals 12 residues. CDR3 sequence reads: CASSNDRDGYTF. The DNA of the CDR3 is TGTGCCAGCAGCAACGACAGGGATGGCTACACCTTC.

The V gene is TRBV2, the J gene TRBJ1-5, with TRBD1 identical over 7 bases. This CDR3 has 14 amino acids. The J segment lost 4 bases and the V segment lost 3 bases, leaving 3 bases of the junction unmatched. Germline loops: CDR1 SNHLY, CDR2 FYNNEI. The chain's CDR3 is CASSEDRTNQPQHF. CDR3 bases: TGTGCCAGCAGTGAGGACAGGACGAATCAGCCCCAGCATTTT. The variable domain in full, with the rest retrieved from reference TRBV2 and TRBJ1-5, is EPEVTQTPSHQVTQMGQEVILRCVPISNHLYFYWYRQILGQKVEFLVSFYNNEISEKSEIFDDQFSVERPDGSNFTLKIRSTKLEDSAMYFCASSEDRTNQPQHFGDGTRLSIL.

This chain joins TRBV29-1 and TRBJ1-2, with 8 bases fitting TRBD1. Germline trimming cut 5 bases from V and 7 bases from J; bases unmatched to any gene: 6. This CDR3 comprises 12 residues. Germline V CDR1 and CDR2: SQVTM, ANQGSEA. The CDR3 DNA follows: TGCAGCGTTTCCGGGACAGGTGCTGGCTACACCTTC. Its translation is CSVSGTGAGYTF.

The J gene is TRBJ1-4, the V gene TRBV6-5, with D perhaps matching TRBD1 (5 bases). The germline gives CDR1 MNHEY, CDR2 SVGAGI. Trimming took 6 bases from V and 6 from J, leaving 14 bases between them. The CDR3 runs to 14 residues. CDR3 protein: CASSPRGGDEKLFF. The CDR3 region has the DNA TGTGCCAGCAGCCCACGAGGAGGGGATGAAAAACTGTTTTTT.

The CDR3 coding sequence is TGTGCCAGTAGTCCAGGGGATAACTATGGCTACACCTTC. Residues: CASSPGDNYGYTF. The chain combines TRBV19 with TRBJ1-2; D may be TRBD1 (6 bases). CDR3 length: 13 residues. The V gene's germline CDR1 is LNHDA and CDR2 SQIVND (reference sequence). With 5 bases removed from V and 1 base from J, the gap between germline ends came to 8 bases.

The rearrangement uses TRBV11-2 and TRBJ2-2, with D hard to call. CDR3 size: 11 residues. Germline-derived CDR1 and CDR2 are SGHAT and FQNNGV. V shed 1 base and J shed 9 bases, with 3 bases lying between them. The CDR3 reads CASSLARELFF. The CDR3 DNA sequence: TGTGCCAGCAGCTTAGCTAGGGAGCTGTTTTTT.

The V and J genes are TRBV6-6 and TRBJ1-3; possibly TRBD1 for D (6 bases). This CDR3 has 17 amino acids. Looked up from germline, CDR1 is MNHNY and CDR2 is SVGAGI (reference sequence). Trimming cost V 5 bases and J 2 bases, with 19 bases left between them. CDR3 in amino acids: CASSRRLTGTPGNTIYF. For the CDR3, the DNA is TGTGCCAGCAGTCGGCGGCTGACCGGGACACCTGGAAACACCATATATTTT.